This T cell receptor (beta chain) was identified during a study of cytomegalovirus exposure and HLA in healthy donors (dated by TCRdb to between 2016 and 2019). Notes on the research overall: In an earlier analysis of about 560 of the donors, around 300 Gb of sequence data and some 120 million unique TCR beta sequences from about 179 million T cells were reported. Approximately 300 gigabases of sequencing data and tens of millions of unique TCR sequences made up an early release that covered roughly 670 HLA-typed donors. Of the approximately 370 genotyped donors, roughly 80% were placed in the genetic ancestry cluster associated with self-reported Caucasian donors. The study aimed to test whether signatures of past pathogen exposure could be identified by cataloging public T cell receptors. Using immunosequencing, the study profiled T cell repertoires from fewer than 700 subjects and related those repertoires to cytomegalovirus serostatus. Besides the first cohort of around 670 subjects, a separate validation cohort made up of 120 different subjects was used. High-throughput TCR immunosequencing, statistical association of individual TCRs with disease status, and machine learning were combined to predict cytomegalovirus infection status. A later analysis re-analyzed previously published TCR beta repertoires from about 730 donors and added high-resolution HLA genotyping to study TCR occurrence patterns. The later analysis used no new phenotypic data to find candidate immune exposures, relying instead on TCR beta sequences and their occurrence across donors. An earlier analysis of roughly 600 of the donors used high-throughput TCR beta sequencing to judge whether each TCR beta V gene segment behaved as functional or pseudogenic. Donor age, sex, ethnicity and CMV serostatus were compiled together with the repertoire data. Genome-wide SNP genotypes for about 55% of the roughly 670 donors were used in a later genetic analysis, which treated that subset as a discovery cohort. Every discovery cohort repertoire had been produced on one sequencing platform. Class I and class II HLA loci were covered by the typing at four-digit resolution. Typing coverage varied by locus: about 620-630 donors for A, B, C, DRB1 and DQB1; roughly 520 for DQA1; more than 600 for DPA1; approximately 470 for DPB1. Because of strong linkage in the cohort, four or five DR-DQ haplotypes were treated as single units for association and clustering. Among about 360 genotyped donors of the cohort, an average of about 240,000 unique TCR beta nucleotide sequences were sequenced per donor, approximately 20% of them non-productive.

The CDR3 goes from the cysteine to the phenylalanine over 15 residues. Of the read, only the CDR3 DNA is kept; its 45 bases are in frame from base 1. The trim is 6 bases for V and 4 bases for J, with a gap of 19 bases between the germline ends. CDR1 SGDLS and CDR2 YYNGEE are derived from the germline V gene. In total, 630 or so healthy bone marrow donors made up the cohort. At the time of sampling, all cohort members were nominally healthy, though unrecorded immune exposures were likely present. The donor tested CMV seronegative, placing the donor among the 352 seronegative members of the cohort. A peripheral blood sample was collected from each donor, and TCR beta sequencing was performed on peripheral blood mononuclear cells. Genomic DNA was extracted from the blood cell samples with the Qiagen DNeasy Blood Extraction Kit. The research as a whole found: About 17 rarely observed V segments, including chromosome 9 orphons, were excluded from the earlier analysis of some 590 of the donors because counts were too low. Specific HLA alleles were associated with 16,951 TCR beta sequences at a false discovery rate of 0.05 in a later analysis. Linkage disequilibrium might explain the correlated functional status among segregating V segments, but an unknown experimental factor could not be excluded. HLA typing was unavailable for some donors at each locus, so association tests used only the typed subset. Some IMGT-functional V segments, including TRBV6-2 and TRBV6-3, could not be distinguished by the 87-base-pair reads and were therefore excluded. The authors suggested that the approach could potentially be generalized to other disease states and immunological phenotypes. A cluster of highly shared sequence variants was judged likely to be a technical artifact of the sequencing pipeline. Compared with the roughly 670-donor mean, donors in an Asian-associated ancestry cluster had fewer N-insertions in productive TCRs, according to a later genetic analysis. In vitro tests confirmed that a few of the cytomegalovirus-associated TCR beta chains recognize cytomegalovirus antigens. A later analysis found that HLA-associated TCR beta chains were more clonally expanded and had lower generation probabilities than equally common non-associated chains. A further reported finding was that TCR beta sequences accurately predicted the HLA-A and HLA-B alleles for most subjects in the first cohort. Presence/absence analyses assumed roughly uniform sequencing depth across donors, an assumption that may not hold. While some public TCRs were present in many individuals, most TCR sequences turned up only very rarely across donors. This cohort had only TCR beta chains sequenced, and the lack of alpha or paired-chain data limited which features could be detected. In an earlier analysis of about 540 of the donors, most TCR beta V segments were observed in productive rearrangements about 90% or about 30% of the time, broadly matching IMGT annotations. The classifier was reported to diagnose cytomegalovirus status with high specificity and sensitivity in both the original and validation cohorts. The study listed 164 TCR beta chains as associated with cytomegalovirus. Assigning TCR associations to individual alleles was difficult when HLA alleles, especially DR and DQ, strongly co-occurred. V-gene and J-gene trimming of TCR beta chains was associated with a missense DCLRE1C variant in a later genetic analysis, and the association was replicated in an independent cohort. A later analysis found that TCR association rates varied across HLA loci, with DRB1 alleles showing the most associated TCRs and HLA-C alleles the fewest. Most CMV-associated TCR beta chains appeared to be HLA-restricted in a later analysis, and the HLA associations seemed to be driven largely by CMV exposure. Immune exposure information for the cohort was limited to CMV serostatus. According to a later analysis, parvovirus B19, influenza, CMV and Epstein-Barr virus appeared linked to several top co-occurrence clusters.

About this clone itself: It lacks a known antigen. No much larger clonotype is one base removed from it; base qualities were not supplied.

The library was produced with the immunoSEQ multiplex PCR assay. The multiplex PCR relied on a mix of 60 forward primers for TCR Vbeta segments and 13 reverse primers for TCR Jbeta segments. The CDR3 region of rearranged TCR beta genes was amplified from genomic DNA with a multiplex PCR assay. The Illumina HiSeq System was used to sequence the amplified TCR beta libraries as 87-base-pair reads. The original methods were these. A later analysis counted about 80 million unique TCR beta chains across the 640 or so repertoires, and some 11 million of these chains were shared by at least two donors. A nearest-neighbor algorithm error-corrected the raw reads and collapsed the reads into unique sequences, merging closely related sequences to remove PCR and sequencing errors. V, D and J gene segments were assigned by aligning CDR3 sequences to IMGT reference sequences. For a sequence to be retained, at least a six-nucleotide match to both a V gene segment and a J gene segment was required. A rearrangement counted as productive if the CDR3 had no stop codons and remained in frame with V and J, and every other rearrangement counted as non-productive. Following IMGT convention, CDR3 was defined as the stretch from the second conserved V-encoded cysteine up to the conserved J-encoded phenylalanine. Sequences without an unambiguous match to a single V gene segment were excluded from the earlier analysis of approximately 600 of the donors. In an earlier analysis of several hundred of the donors, a V segment was called functional when productive rearrangements were above 56.7%, and segregating when the standard deviation between donors exceeded 5%. A statistical classification framework was developed to diagnose cytomegalovirus status using the catalog of TCR beta chain sequences. A later analysis assigned V and J genes by comparing TCR nucleotide sequences with IMGT/GENE-DB human TR gene sequences. In a later analysis, CDR3 sequences and most-parsimonious VDJ recombination scenarios were assigned using the TCRdist pipeline. In a later analysis, each TCR beta chain was defined by its CDR3 amino acid sequence together with its V-gene family, and reads without a unique V-gene family were excluded. In a later analysis, 500 to 650 highly shared, low-generation-probability nucleotide sequences were removed to address suspected cross-contamination and a sequencing artifact. In a later analysis, a clonal expansion index was calculated for each public chain from normalized within-repertoire ranks of inferred template counts. In a later analysis, generation probabilities were computed with a VDJ recombination model fitted to out-of-frame rearrangements, and the resulting probabilities were checked against IGoR. A later analysis scored TCR-TCR, TCR-HLA and TCR-CMV co-occurrence with hypergeometric tests, applying a repertoire-size bias correction to TCR pairs. False discovery rates were estimated in a later analysis by permuting HLA or CMV assignments 20 times. In a later analysis, co-occurring TCRs were grouped using DBSCAN, and TCRdist sequence similarity was added for clustering within HLA-allele-positive subsets. Co-occurrence clustering excluded repertoires with fewer than 30,000 or more than 120,000 public chains, plus five with anomalous nucleotide sharing. TCRdb obtained this table from immuneACCESS and retained in-frame rearrangements with V and J assigned. These tables miss some clones; where compared with another copy, unresolved V genes account for less than half of the shortfall, and the remainder is unexplained. V and J calls and clone size come straight from that table; D and trimming were deduced from the DNA. In this sample the table shows about 94,000 clones, over 65% of which occur a single time. 3% to 5% of the sample goes to the ten largest clones.

The TCR was taken from a man aged 30 to 45 in good health and CMV-seronegative. The V gene is TRBV9 and the J gene is TRBJ1-2; perhaps TRBD1 is the D gene, with 5 bases matching. The sequenced material came from PBMCs. CDR3 region: CASTSPGDSGYGYTF. The sequenced DNA: TGTGCCAGCACCTCTCCCGGGGACTCTGGCTATGGCTACACCTTC. Reference TRBV9 and TRBJ1-2 proteins supply the regions before and after the CDR3; the full variable domain is: DSGVTQTPKHLITATGQRVTLRCSPRSGDLSVYWYQQSLDQGLQFLIQYYNGEERAKGNILERFSAQQFPDLHSELNLSSLELGDSALYFCASTSPGDSGYGYTFGSGTRLTVV.